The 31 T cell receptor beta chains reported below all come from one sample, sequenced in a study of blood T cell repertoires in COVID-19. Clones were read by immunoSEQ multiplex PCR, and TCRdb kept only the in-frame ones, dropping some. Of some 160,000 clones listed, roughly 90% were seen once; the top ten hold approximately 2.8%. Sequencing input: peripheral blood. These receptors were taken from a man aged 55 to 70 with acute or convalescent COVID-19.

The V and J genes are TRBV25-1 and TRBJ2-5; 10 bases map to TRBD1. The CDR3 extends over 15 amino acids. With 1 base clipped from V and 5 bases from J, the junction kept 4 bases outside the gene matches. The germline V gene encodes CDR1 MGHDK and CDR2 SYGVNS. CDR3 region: CASSESGTGVETQYF. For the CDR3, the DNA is TGTGCCAGCAGTGAATCTGGGACAGGGGTGGAGACCCAGTACTTC.

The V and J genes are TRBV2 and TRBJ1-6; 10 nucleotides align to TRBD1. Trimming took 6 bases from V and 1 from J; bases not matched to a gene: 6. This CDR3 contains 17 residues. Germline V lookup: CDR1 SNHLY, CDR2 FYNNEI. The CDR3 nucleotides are TGTGCCAGCAGAACCCGGGACAGGGGTTCCTATAATTCACCCCTCCACTTT. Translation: CASRTRDRGSYNSPLHF.

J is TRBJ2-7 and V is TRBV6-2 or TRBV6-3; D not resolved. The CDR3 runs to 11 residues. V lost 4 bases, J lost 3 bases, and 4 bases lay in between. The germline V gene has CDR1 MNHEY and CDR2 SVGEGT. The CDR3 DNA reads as TGTGCCAGCAGTTCCTACTACGAGCAGTACTTC. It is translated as CASSSYYEQYF.

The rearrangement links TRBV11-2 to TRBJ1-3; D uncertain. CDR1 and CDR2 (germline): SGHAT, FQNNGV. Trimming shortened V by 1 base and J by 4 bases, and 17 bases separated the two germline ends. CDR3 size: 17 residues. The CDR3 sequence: CASSLGHSPYSGNTIYF. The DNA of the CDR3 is TGTGCCAGCAGCTTAGGTCACAGTCCTTATTCAGGAAACACCATATATTTT.

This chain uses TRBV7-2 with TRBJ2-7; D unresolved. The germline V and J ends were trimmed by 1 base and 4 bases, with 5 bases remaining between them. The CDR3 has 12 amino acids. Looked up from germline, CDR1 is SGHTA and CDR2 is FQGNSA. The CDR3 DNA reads TGTGCCAGCAGCTTAGTCGGGTACGAGCAGTACTTC. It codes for CASSLVGYEQYF.

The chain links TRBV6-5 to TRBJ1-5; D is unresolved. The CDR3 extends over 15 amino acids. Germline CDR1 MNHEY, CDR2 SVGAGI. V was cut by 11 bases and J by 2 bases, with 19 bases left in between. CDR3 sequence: CASLREPRGNQPQHF. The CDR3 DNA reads TGTGCCTCCTTACGAGAGCCCCGGGGCAATCAGCCCCAGCATTTT.

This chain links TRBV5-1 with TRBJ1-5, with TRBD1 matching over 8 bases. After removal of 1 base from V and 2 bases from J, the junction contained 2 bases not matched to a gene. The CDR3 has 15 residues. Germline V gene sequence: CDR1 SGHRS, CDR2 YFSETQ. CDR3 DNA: TGCGCCAGCAGCTTGATGGGACAGGGCAATCAGCCCCAGCATTTT. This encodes CASSLMGQGNQPQHF. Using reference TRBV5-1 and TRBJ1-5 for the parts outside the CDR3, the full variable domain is KAGVTQTPRYLIKTRGQQVTLSCSPISGHRSVSWYQQTPGQGLQFLFEYFSETQRNKGNFPGRFSGRQFSNSRSEMNVSTLELGDSALYLCASSLMGQGNQPQHFGDGTRLSIL.

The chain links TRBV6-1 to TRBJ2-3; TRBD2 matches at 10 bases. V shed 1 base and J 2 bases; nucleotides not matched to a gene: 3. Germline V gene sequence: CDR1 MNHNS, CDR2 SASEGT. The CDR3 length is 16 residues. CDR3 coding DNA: TGTGCCAGCAGTGAAGGCCTAGCGGGGGCCACAGATACGCAGTATTTT. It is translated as CASSEGLAGATDTQYF.

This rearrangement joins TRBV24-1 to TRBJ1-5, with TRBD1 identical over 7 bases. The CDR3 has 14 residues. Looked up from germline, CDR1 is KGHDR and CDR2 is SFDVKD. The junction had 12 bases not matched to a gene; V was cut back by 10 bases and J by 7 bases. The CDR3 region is CATQGRGIGQPQHF. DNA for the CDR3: TGTGCCACTCAGGGCAGGGGGATCGGGCAGCCCCAGCATTTT.

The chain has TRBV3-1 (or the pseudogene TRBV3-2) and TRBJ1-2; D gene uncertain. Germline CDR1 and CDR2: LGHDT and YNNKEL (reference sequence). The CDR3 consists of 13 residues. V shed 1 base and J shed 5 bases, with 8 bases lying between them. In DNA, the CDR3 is TGTGCCAGCAGCCAAGGGTCCAGATATGGCTACACCTTC. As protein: CASSQGSRYGYTF.

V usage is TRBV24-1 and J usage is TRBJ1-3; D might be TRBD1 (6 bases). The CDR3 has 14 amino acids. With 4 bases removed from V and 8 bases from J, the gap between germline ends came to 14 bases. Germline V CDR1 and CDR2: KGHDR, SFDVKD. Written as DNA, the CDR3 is TGTGCCACCAGTGACTCCACAGGGAGAGACACCATATATTTT. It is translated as CATSDSTGRDTIYF.

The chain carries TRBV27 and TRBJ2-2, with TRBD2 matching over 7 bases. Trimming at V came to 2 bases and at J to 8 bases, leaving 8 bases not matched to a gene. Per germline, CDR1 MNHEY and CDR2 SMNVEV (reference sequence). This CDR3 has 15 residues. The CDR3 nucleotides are TGTGCCAGCAGTTTAACGCCGGGGGGACGGGGGGAGCTGTTTTTT. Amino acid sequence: CASSLTPGGRGELFF.

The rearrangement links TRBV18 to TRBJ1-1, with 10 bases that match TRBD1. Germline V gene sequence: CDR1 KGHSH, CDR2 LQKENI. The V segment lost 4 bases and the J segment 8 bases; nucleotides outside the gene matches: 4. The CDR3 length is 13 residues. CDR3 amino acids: CASSQGQGLEAFF. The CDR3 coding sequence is TGTGCCAGCTCACAGGGACAGGGGCTGGAAGCTTTCTTT.

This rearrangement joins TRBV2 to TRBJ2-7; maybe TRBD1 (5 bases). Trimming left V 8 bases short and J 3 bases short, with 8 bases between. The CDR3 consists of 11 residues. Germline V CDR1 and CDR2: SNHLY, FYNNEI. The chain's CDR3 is CASARDYEQYF. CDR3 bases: TGTGCCAGCGCCAGGGACTACGAGCAGTACTTC.

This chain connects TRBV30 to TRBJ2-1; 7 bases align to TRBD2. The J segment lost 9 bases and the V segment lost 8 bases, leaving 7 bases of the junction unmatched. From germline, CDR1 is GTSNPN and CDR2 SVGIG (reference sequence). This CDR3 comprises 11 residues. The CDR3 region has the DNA TGTGCCAGCGGGACCGTCATTGAGCAGTTCTTC. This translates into CASGTVIEQFF.

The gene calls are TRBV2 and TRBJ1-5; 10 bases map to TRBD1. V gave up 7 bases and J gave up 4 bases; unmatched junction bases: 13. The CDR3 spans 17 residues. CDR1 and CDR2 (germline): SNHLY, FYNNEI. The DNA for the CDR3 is TGTGCCAGCACCAAAGTCGCCAGGACAGGGGGTAATCAGCCCCAGCATTTT. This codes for CASTKVARTGGNQPQHF. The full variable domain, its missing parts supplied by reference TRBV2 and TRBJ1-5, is EPEVTQTPSHQVTQMGQEVILRCVPISNHLYFYWYRQILGQKVEFLVSFYNNEISEKSEIFDDQFSVERPDGSNFTLKIRSTKLEDSAMYFCASTKVARTGGNQPQHFGDGTRLSIL.

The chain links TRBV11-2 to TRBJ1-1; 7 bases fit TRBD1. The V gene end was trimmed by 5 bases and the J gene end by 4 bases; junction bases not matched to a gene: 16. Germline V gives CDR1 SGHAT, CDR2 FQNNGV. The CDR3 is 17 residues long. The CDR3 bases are TGTGCCAGCAGCCTAGGCCCCCCAGCAGGGGGAAGCACTGAAGCTTTCTTT. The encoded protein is CASSLGPPAGGSTEAFF.

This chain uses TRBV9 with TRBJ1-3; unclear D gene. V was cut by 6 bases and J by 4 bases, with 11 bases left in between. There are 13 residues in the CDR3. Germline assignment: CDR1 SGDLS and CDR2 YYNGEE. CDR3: CASTRAAGNTIYF. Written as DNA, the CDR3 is TGTGCCAGCACGAGGGCGGCAGGAAACACCATATATTTT.

The chain's CDR3 is CASSSAGLGNTIYF. The CDR3 region has the DNA TGCGCCAGCAGCTCGGCAGGACTAGGAAACACCATATATTTT. J is TRBJ1-3 and V is TRBV5-1; D is unresolved. This CDR3 is 14 amino acids long. Trimming took 3 bases from V and 4 from J, leaving 11 bases between them. Germline-derived CDR1 and CDR2 are SGHRS and YFSETQ.

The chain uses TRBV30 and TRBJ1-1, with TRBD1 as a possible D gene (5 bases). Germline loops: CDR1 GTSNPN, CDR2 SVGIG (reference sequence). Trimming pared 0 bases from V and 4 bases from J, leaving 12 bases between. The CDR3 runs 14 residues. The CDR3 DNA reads TGTGCCTGGAGTGTACCAGGGTTAGGCACTGAAGCTTTCTTT. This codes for CAWSVPGLGTEAFF.

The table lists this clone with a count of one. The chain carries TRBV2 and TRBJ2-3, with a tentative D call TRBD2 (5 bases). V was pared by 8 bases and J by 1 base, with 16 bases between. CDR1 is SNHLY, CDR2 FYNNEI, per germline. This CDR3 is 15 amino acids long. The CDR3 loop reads CASGKEGHRTDTQYF. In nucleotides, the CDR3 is TGTGCCAGCGGAAAAGAGGGCCACCGCACAGATACGCAGTATTTT.

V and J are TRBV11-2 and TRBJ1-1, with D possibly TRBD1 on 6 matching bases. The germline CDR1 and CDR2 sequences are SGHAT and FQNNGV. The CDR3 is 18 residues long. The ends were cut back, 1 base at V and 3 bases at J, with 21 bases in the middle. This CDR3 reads CASSLGDRGGPGDTEAFF. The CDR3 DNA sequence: TGTGCCAGCAGCTTAGGAGACAGAGGGGGACCTGGGGACACTGAAGCTTTCTTT.

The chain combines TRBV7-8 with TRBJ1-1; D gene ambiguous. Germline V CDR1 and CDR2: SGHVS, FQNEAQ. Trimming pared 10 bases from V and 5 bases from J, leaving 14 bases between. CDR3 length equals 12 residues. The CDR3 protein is CATSLEVTEAFF. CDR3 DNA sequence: TGTGCCACCTCCTTAGAGGTGACTGAAGCTTTCTTT.

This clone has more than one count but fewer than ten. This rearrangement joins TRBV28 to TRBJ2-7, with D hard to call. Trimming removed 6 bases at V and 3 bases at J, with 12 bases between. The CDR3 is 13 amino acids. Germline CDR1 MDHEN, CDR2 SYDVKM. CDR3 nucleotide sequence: TGTGCCAGCAGGCGCCCGGTAGACTACGAGCAGTACTTC. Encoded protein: CASRRPVDYEQYF.

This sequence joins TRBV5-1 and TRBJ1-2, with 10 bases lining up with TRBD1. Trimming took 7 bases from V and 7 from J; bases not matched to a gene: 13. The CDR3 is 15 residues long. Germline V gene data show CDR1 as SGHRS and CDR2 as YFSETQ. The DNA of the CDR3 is TGCGCCAGCGGGACAGGGGCCCTCCACTCTCTTGGCTACACCTTC. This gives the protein CASGTGALHSLGYTF.

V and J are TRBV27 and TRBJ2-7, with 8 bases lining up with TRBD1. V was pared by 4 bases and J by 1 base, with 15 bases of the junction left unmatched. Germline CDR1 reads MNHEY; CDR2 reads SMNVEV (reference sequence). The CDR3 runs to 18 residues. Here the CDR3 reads CASSYSGQGPQYSYEQYF. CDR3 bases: TGTGCCAGCAGTTACTCCGGACAGGGCCCACAATATTCCTACGAGCAGTACTTC.

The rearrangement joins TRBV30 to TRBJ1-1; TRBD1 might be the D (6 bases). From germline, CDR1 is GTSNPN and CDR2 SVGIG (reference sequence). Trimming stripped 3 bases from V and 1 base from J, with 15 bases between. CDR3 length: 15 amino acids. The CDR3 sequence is CAWRHKMTGNTEAFF. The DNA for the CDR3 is TGTGCCTGGAGGCACAAAATGACAGGGAACACTGAAGCTTTCTTT.

CDR3 residues: CASSPVGTGGYGYTF. CDR3 DNA sequence: TGTGCCAGCAGCCCTGTTGGGACAGGGGGATATGGCTACACCTTC. V is TRBV7-2 and J is TRBJ1-2; TRBD1 matches at 11 bases. Unmatched junction bases numbered 7, after V lost 5 bases and J lost 5 bases. Germline V gene sequence: CDR1 SGHTA, CDR2 FQGNSA. CDR3 size: 15 residues.

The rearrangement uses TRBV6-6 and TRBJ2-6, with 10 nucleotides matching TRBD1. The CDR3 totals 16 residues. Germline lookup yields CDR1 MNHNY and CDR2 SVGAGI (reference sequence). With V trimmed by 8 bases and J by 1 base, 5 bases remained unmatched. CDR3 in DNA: TGTGCCAGCCGGGACAGGGGTTTTTCTGGGGCCAACGTCCTGACTTTC. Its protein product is CASRDRGFSGANVLTF.

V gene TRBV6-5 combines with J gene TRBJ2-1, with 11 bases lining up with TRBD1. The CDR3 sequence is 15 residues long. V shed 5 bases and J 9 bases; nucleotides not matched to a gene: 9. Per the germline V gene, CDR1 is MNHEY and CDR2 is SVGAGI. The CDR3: CASSPLGTGGREQFF. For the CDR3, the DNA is TGTGCCAGCAGTCCCCTGGGGACAGGGGGTCGTGAGCAGTTCTTC.

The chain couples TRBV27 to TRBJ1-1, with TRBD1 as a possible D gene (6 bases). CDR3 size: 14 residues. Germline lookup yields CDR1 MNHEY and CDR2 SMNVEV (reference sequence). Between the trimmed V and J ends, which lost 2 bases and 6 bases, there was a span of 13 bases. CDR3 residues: CASSLLQGRAEAFF. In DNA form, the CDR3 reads TGTGCCAGCAGTTTACTTCAGGGGCGCGCTGAAGCTTTCTTT.